The next 10 T cell receptor beta chains were all read from a single sample in a study of T cells expressing NK-cell markers. TCRdb reanalyzed the 5' RACE reads and collapses them to one entry per CDR3 protein, without DNA. The sample includes roughly 450,000 distinct CDR3 sequences. The sample comprised blood T cells: a sorted CD56 or NKG2C T cell subset, CD4+ or CD8+ T cells, or bulk PBMC T cells (not recorded which). These receptors were collected from a woman aged 45-59 years in good health.

This sequence joins TRBV11-3 and TRBJ2-5; the D gene TCRdb calls, TRBD1, cannot be checked with no DNA. Germline CDR1 and CDR2: SGHNT and YENEEA. CDR3 length equals 16 residues. CDR3: CASSPASGGFQETQYF. Combining the CDR3 with reference TRBV11-3 and TRBJ2-5 gives the whole variable domain EAGVVQSPRYKIIEKKQPVAFWCNPISGHNTLYWYLQNLGQGPELLIRYENEEAVDDSQLPKDRFSAERLKGVDSTLKIQPAELGDSAVYLCASSPASGGFQETQYFGPGTRLLVL.

The chain employs TRBV20-1 and TRBJ2-1; the D call from TCRdb, TRBD1, cannot be confirmed without DNA. CDR1 and CDR2 (germline): DFQATT, SNEGSKA (reference sequence). The CDR3 length is 15 residues. CDR3 protein: CSATPRGPPYNEQFF.

This chain uses TRBV7-8 with TRBJ2-5; TCRdb's D call, TRBD1, is unchecked because there is no DNA. Germline V gene sequence: CDR1 SGHVS, CDR2 FQNEAQ. The CDR3 sequence is 14 residues long. This chain's CDR3 is CASRDNNQGQTQYF.

This chain joins TRBV5-5 and TRBJ1-1. Germline CDR1 SGHKS, CDR2 YYEKEE (reference sequence). This CDR3 spans 16 amino acids. The CDR3 protein is CASSPGGQGLLPEAFF. The variable domain in full, with the rest retrieved from reference TRBV5-5 and TRBJ1-1, is DAGVTQSPTHLIKTRGQQVTLRCSPISGHKSVSWYQQVLGQGPQFIFQYYEKEERGRGNFPDRFSARQFPNYSSELNVNALLLGDSALYLCASSPGGQGLLPEAFFGQGTRLTVV.

V usage is TRBV6-5 and J usage is TRBJ2-2; TCRdb designates TRBD1, a call that cannot be tested without DNA. CDR1 and CDR2 from the germline V gene are MNHEY and SVGAGI. The length of the CDR3 is 14 residues. The CDR3 reads CASSLRGGTGELFF.

This sequence joins TRBV25-1 and TRBJ1-2; there is no DNA to check the TCRdb D call of TRBD1. From germline, CDR1 is MGHDK and CDR2 SYGVNS. The CDR3 extends over 14 amino acids. The CDR3 sequence: CASRDRGANYGYTF.

The V gene is TRBV6-1, the J gene TRBJ2-2. Germline V gene sequence: CDR1 MNHNS, CDR2 SASEGT. The CDR3 runs 12 residues. CDR3 in amino acids: CASITVGGELFF.

The chain couples TRBV12-3 or TRBV12-4 to TRBJ1-3; TCRdb names TRBD1, which stays unverified in the absence of DNA. There are 16 residues in the CDR3. The CDR3 loop is CASSFGWGRKGNTIYF.

The chain joins TRBV30 to TRBJ2-3; TCRdb lists TRBD2, though no DNA is available to test this call. Germline V CDR1 and CDR2: GTSNPN, SVGIG (reference sequence). This CDR3 is 17 amino acids long. CDR3 sequence reads: CAHRLGQLAGPTDTQYF. Full variable domain (rest looked up from reference TRBV30 and TRBJ2-3): SQTIHQWPATLVQPVGSPLSLECTVEGTSNPNLYWYRQAAGRGLQLLFYSVGIGQISSEVPQNLSASRPQDRQFILSSKKLLLSDSGFYLCAHRLGQLAGPTDTQYFGPGTRLTVL.

The chain uses TRBV5-1 and TRBJ2-1; TCRdb indicates TRBD2, and absent DNA this call remains unverified. CDR3 size: 17 residues. Germline CDR1 and CDR2: SGHRS and YFSETQ. Here the CDR3 reads CASSWGLAGVLSHEQFF.